The 11 T cell receptor beta chains reported below all come from one sample, sequenced in a study of CD8+ T cells in alopecia areata. Isolated RNA was reverse transcribed into cDNA used as the sequencing template. The assay was immunoSEQ multiplex PCR, and TCRdb's table has in-frame clones only and misses some. Among about 190,000 clones listed, 45% to 75% were seen once. As to treatment: oral pan-JAK inhibitor, 5-10 mg twice daily. The source was CD4+ T cells sorted from blood, collected at week 4, from a patient treated with tofacitinib. Every receptor here comes from a human donor with alopecia areata.

The chain combines TRBV29-1 with TRBJ1-2; no definite D call. This CDR3 region has 12 residues. Trimming shortened V by 5 bases and J by 4 bases, and 11 bases separated the two germline ends. Germline CDR1 and CDR2: SQVTM and ANQGSEA. The CDR3 DNA is TGCAGCGTTTCCACGCCCGGCTATGGCTACACCTTC. Protein: CSVSTPGYGYTF. The complete variable domain, with remaining parts taken from reference TRBV29-1 and TRBJ1-2, reads SAVISQKPSRDICQRGTSLTIQCQVDSQVTMMFWYRQQPGQSLTLIATANQGSEATYESGFVIDKFPISRPNLTFSTLTVSNMSPEDSSIYLCSVSTPGYGYTFGSGTRLTVV.

In DNA form, the CDR3 reads TGTGCCAGCAGGAACGGGTTAAAGCCCCAGCATTTT. It is translated as CASRNGLKPQHF. The chain employs TRBV6-1 and TRBJ1-5; D uncertain. Trimming took off 6 bases at V and 8 bases at J, with 11 bases between the two ends. Germline V lookup: CDR1 MNHNS, CDR2 SASEGT. The CDR3 consists of 12 residues.

This sequence joins TRBV18 and TRBJ1-1; no reliable D call. The V end was cut by 3 bases, the J end by 4 bases, with 12 bases between. CDR1 KGHSH and CDR2 LQKENI come from the germline V gene. This CDR3 is built from 14 residues. CDR3 protein: CASSPVSGSTEAFF. Written as DNA, the CDR3 is TGTGCCAGCTCACCTGTCTCAGGAAGCACTGAAGCTTTCTTT.

This chain connects TRBV11-2 to TRBJ2-5; D possibly corresponds to TRBD1 (5 bases). This CDR3 comprises 13 residues. Trimming cost V 5 bases and J 5 bases, with 12 bases left between them. Germline V gene lookup returns CDR1 SGHAT and CDR2 FQNNGV. The DNA for the CDR3 is TGTGCCAGCAGCCCCAGTGGGGCCGAGACCCAGTACTTC. Translated, it gives CASSPSGAETQYF.

The chain carries TRBV30 and TRBJ2-1, with 12 bases identical to TRBD2. The germline V gene encodes CDR1 GTSNPN and CDR2 SVGIG (reference sequence). Losses at the gene ends were 3 bases for V and 5 bases for J; bases not matched to a gene: 8. CDR3 length: 16 amino acids. CDR3 coding DNA: TGTGCCTGGAGCGACGGACTAGCGGGACGCAACAATGAGCAGTTCTTC. Protein: CAWSDGLAGRNNEQFF.

V and J are TRBV5-1 and TRBJ2-3; TRBD2 aligns across 12 bases. The trim removed 5 bases at V and 5 bases at J, leaving 9 bases unmatched. The CDR3 length is 16 residues. The germline V gene encodes CDR1 SGHRS and CDR2 YFSETQ. CDR3 region: CASRPTSGRGIDTQYF. The CDR3 DNA reads as TGCGCCAGCAGGCCGACTAGCGGGAGAGGAATAGATACGCAGTATTTT.

This clone was recorded at least ten times. The chain is built from TRBV18 and TRBJ2-1; possible D gene TRBD2, 5 bases. V was shortened by 3 bases and J by 2 bases, with 20 bases between the two germline ends. Germline CDR1 and CDR2: KGHSH and LQKENI. The CDR3 totals 18 residues. CDR3 amino acids: CASSPRTSALVAYNEQFF. In nucleotides, the CDR3 is TGTGCCAGCTCACCGAGAACTAGTGCTTTAGTGGCCTACAATGAGCAGTTCTTC.

CDR3 in amino acids: CASSAGGQGNEKLFF. The DNA of the CDR3 is TGTGCCAGCAGCGCCGGGGGACAGGGAAATGAAAAACTGTTTTTT. The chain carries TRBV9 and TRBJ1-4, with 9 bases matching TRBD1. The germline gives CDR1 SGDLS, CDR2 YYNGEE. CDR3 size: 15 residues. With V trimmed by 3 bases and J by 5 bases, 5 bases remained unmatched.

This rearrangement joins TRBV27 to TRBJ1-2, with a weak D call TRBD1 (6 bases). Germline loops: CDR1 MNHEY, CDR2 SMNVEV (reference sequence). This CDR3 contains 17 residues. V lost 2 bases and J 2 bases, leaving 18 bases between the germline ends. CDR3 coding DNA: TGTGCCAGCAGTTTAGGTCCGATTGGGGGCGGCAACTATGGCTACACCTTC. The encoded protein is CASSLGPIGGGNYGYTF.

The chain links TRBV30 to TRBJ2-5, with 7 bases lining up with TRBD1. CDR1 GTSNPN and CDR2 SVGIG come from the germline V gene (reference sequence). This CDR3 region has 14 residues. After removal of 0 bases from V and 3 bases from J, the junction contained 4 bases not matched to a gene. In DNA form, the CDR3 reads TGTGCCTGGAGTGTTCAGGGGGTCGAAGAGACCCAGTACTTC. Translating it yields CAWSVQGVEETQYF.

The V and J genes are TRBV29-1 and TRBJ2-6, with D possibly being TRBD2 (6 bases). Per the germline V gene, CDR1 is SQVTM and CDR2 is ANQGSEA. Trimming shortened V by 4 bases and J by 2 bases, and 15 bases separated the two germline ends. The CDR3 is made up of 16 amino acids. The CDR3 nucleotides are TGCAGCGTTGTAGACGGGAGACTCCCTGGGGCCAACGTCCTGACTTTC. It specifies CSVVDGRLPGANVLTF.